This T cell receptor (beta chain) was sequenced during a study of T-cell reconstitution after alpha-beta-depleted transplantation in children. Study outcomes and limitations: As was reported, about two months after transplant, alpha-beta T cells came from several hundred expanded graft clones. Once a year had passed after transplant, T-cell counts and diversity came mostly from newly produced T cells.

The germline V and J ends were trimmed by 0 bases and 4 bases, with 11 bases remaining between them. The length of the CDR3 is 16 residues. CDR1 is SGDLS, CDR2 YYNGEE, per germline. Note on this clonotype: The antigen remains unidentified.

For TCRbeta, the library was prepared with unique molecular identifiers. In TCRdb, the PCR reads were re-called with MiXCR into one record per CDR3 protein. The sample has hundreds of thousands of distinct CDR3 sequences, around 17% seen once. The sample in question was PBMCs, mostly from graft donor cells, obtained 360 days after TCRalphabeta/CD19-depleted stem cell transplant. The TCR originated in a male patient younger than 18 who had a stem cell transplant for acute lymphoblastic leukemia, so the T cells may come from the graft donor. This chain uses TRBV9 with TRBJ2-6, with D possibly matching TRBD1 (5 bases). For the CDR3, the DNA is TGTGCCAGCAGCGTAGAACCAGGGCCCGGGGCCAACGTCCTGACTTTC. This encodes CASSVEPGPGANVLTF.